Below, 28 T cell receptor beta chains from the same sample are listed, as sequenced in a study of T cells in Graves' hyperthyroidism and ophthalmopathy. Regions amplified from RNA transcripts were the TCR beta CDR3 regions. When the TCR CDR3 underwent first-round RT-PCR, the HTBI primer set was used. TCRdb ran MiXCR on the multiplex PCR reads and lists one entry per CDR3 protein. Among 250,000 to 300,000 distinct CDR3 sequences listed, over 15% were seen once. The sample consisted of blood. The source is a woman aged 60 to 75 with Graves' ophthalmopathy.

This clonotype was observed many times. In DNA form, the CDR3 reads TGTGCCAGCAGCCGAGACAGGGGCAAGGGCTACACCTTC. Protein: CASSRDRGKGYTF. This chain uses TRBV6-1 with TRBJ1-2, with 8 positions matching TRBD1. The CDR3 has 13 amino acids. From germline, CDR1 is MNHNS and CDR2 SASEGT. V gave up 6 bases and J gave up 8 bases; unmatched junction bases: 8.

CDR3 in amino acids: CASSVAGSETQYF. DNA for the CDR3: TGTGCCAGCAGCGTAGCGGGGTCGGAGACCCAGTACTTC. This chain joins TRBV9 and TRBJ2-5; D possibly corresponds to TRBD2 (5 bases). V was cut by 0 bases and J by 5 bases, with 8 bases left in between. CDR1 is SGDLS, CDR2 YYNGEE, per germline. This CDR3 is 13 amino acids long.

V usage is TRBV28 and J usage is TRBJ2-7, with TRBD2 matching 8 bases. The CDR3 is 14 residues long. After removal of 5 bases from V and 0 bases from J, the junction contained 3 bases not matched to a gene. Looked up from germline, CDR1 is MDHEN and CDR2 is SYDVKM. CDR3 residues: CASSTGGRSYEQYF. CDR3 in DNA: TGTGCCAGCAGTACGGGGGGGCGCTCCTACGAGCAGTACTTC.

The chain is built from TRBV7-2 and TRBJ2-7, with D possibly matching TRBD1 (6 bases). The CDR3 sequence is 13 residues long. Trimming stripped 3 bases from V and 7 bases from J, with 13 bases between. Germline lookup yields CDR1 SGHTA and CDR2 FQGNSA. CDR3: CASSFGQRREQYF. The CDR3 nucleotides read TGTGCCAGCAGCTTCGGACAGAGGAGAGAGCAGTACTTC.

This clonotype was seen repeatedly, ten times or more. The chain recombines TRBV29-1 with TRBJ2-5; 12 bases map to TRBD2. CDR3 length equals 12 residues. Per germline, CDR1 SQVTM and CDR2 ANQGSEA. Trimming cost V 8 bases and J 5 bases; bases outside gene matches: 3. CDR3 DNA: TGCAGCTCCCTAGCGGGGGGGGAGACCCAGTACTTC. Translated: CSSLAGGETQYF.

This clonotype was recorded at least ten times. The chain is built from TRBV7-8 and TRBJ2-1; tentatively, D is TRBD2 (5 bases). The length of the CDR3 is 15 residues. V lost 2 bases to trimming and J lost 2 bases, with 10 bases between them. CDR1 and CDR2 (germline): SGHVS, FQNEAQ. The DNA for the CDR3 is TGTGCCAGCAGCTTATCCGGGATCACCTACAATGAGCAGTTCTTC. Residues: CASSLSGITYNEQFF.

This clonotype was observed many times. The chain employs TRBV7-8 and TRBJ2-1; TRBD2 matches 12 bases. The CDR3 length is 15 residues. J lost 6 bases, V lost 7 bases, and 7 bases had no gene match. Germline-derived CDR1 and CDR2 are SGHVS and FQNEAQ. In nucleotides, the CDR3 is TGTGCCAGCACCCGTGGACTAGCGGGACCCAATGAGCAGTTCTTC. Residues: CASTRGLAGPNEQFF. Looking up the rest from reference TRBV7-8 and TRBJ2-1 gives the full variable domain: GAGVSQSPRYKVAKRGQDVALRCDPISGHVSLFWYQQALGQGPEFLTYFQNEAQLDKSGLPSDRFFAERPEGSVSTLKIQRTQQEDSAVYLCASTRGLAGPNEQFFGPGTRLTVL.

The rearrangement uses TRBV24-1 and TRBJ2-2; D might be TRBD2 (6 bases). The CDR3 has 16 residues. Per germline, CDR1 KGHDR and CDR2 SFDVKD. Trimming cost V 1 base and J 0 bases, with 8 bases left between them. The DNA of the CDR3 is TGTGCCACCAGTGATTTCCCGGGAGCGAACACCGGGGAGCTGTTTTTT. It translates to CATSDFPGANTGELFF.

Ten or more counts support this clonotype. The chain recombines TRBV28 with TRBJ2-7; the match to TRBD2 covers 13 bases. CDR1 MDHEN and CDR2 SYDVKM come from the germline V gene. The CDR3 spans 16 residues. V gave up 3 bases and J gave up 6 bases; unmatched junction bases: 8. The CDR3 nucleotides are TGTGCCAGCAGTTTGACAGGACTAGCGGGAGCCATCGAGCAGTACTTC. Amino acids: CASSLTGLAGAIEQYF. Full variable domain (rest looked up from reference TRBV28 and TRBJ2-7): DVKVTQSSRYLVKRTGEKVFLECVQDMDHENMFWYRQDPGLGLRLIYFSYDVKMKEKGDIPEGYSVSREKKERFSLILESASTNQTSMYLCASSLTGLAGAIEQYFGPGTRLTVT.

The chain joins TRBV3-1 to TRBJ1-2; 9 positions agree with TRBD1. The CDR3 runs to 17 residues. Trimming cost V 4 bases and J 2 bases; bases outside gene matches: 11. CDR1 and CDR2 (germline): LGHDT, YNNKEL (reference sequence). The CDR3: CASSPGAGQGTNYGYTF. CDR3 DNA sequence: TGTGCCAGCAGCCCGGGTGCGGGACAGGGCACGAACTATGGCTACACCTTC.

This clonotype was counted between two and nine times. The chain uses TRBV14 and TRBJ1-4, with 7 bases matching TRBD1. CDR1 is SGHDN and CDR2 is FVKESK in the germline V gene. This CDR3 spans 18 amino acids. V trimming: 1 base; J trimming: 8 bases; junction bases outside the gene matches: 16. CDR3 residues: CASSQVPQTTGTTEKLFF. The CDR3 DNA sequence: TGTGCCAGCAGCCAAGTCCCCCAGACGACAGGGACAACCGAAAAACTGTTTTTT. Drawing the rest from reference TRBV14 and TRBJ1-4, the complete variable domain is EAGVTQFPSHSVIEKGQTVTLRCDPISGHDNLYWYRRVMGKEIKFLLHFVKESKQDESGMPNNRFLAERTGGTYSTLKVQPAELEDSGVYFCASSQVPQTTGTTEKLFFGSGTQLSVL.

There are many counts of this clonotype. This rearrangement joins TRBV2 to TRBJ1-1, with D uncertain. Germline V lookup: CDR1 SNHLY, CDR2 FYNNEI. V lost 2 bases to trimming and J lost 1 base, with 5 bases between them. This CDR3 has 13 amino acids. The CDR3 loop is CASSESPNTEAFF. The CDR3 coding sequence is TGTGCCAGCAGTGAATCCCCGAACACTGAAGCTTTCTTT.

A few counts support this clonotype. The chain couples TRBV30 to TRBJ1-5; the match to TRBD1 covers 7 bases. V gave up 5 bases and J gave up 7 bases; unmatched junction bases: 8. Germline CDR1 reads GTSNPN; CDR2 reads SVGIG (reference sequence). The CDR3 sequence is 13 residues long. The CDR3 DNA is TGTGCCTGGTCACAGGGGCTATACCAGCCCCAGCATTTT. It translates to CAWSQGLYQPQHF.

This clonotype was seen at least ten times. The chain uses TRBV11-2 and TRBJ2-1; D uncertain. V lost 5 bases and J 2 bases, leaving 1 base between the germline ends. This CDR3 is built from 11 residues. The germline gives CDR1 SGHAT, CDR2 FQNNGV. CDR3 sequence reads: CASSPYNEQFF. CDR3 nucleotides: TGTGCCAGCAGCCCCTACAATGAGCAGTTCTTC.

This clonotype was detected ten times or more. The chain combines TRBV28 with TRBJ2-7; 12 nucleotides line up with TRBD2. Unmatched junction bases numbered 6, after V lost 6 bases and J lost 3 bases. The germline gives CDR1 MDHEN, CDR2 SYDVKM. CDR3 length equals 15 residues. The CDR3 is CASRTPSGRGYEQYF. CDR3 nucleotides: TGTGCCAGCAGGACCCCTAGCGGGAGGGGCTACGAGCAGTACTTC.

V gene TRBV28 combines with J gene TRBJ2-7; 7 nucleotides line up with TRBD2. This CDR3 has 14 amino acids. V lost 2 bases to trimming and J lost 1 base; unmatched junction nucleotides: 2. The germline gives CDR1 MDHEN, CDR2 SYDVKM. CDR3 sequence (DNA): TGTGCCAGCAGTTTAGGGGGGGAATCCTACGAGCAGTACTTC. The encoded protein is CASSLGGESYEQYF. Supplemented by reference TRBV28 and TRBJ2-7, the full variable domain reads DVKVTQSSRYLVKRTGEKVFLECVQDMDHENMFWYRQDPGLGLRLIYFSYDVKMKEKGDIPEGYSVSREKKERFSLILESASTNQTSMYLCASSLGGESYEQYFGPGTRLTVT.

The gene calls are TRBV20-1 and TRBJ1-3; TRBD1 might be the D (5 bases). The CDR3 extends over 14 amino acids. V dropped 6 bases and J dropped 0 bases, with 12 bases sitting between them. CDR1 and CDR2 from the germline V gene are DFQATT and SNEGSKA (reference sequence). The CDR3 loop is CSARDQGSGNTIYF. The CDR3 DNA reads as TGCAGTGCCCGGGACCAAGGCTCTGGAAACACCATATATTTT.

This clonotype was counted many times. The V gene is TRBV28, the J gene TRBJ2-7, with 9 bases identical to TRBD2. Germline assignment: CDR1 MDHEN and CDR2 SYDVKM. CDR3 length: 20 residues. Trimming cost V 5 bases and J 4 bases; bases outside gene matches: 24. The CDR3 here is CASSQRQFRALAGQKYEQYF. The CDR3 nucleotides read TGTGCCAGCAGTCAACGCCAATTTCGGGCACTAGCGGGTCAAAAGTACGAGCAGTACTTC.

In nucleotides, the CDR3 is TGTGCCAGCAGTACCGGGACAGGGTCGTATGGCTACACCTTC. Translated: CASSTGTGSYGYTF. The chain has TRBV5-4 and TRBJ1-2, with 9 bases that match TRBD1. J lost 5 bases, V lost 5 bases, and 7 bases had no gene match. The CDR3 consists of 14 residues. Germline CDR1 and CDR2: SGHNT and YYREEE (reference sequence).

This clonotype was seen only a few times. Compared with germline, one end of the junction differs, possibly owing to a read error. The chain's CDR3 is CASSPGQTPGNF. The CDR3 DNA follows: TGTGCCAGCAGCCCGGGACAAACCCCGGGGAACTTC. V and J are TRBV7-2 and TRBJ2-5, with D tentatively TRBD1 (6 bases). There are 12 residues in the CDR3. Germline values: CDR1 SGHTA, CDR2 FQGNSA.

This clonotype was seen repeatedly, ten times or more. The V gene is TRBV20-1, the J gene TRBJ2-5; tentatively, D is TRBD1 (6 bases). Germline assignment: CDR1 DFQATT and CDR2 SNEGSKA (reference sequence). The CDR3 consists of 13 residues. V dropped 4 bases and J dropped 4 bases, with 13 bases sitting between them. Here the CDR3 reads CSAIRGLSETQYF. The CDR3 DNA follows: TGCAGTGCTATCAGGGGTCTGTCAGAGACCCAGTACTTC.

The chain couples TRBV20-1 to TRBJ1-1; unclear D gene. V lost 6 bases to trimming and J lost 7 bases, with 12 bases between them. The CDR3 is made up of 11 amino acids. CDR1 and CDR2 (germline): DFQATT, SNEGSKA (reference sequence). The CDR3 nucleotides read TGCAGTGCCCAGCGGGGTAATGAAGCTTTCTTT. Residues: CSAQRGNEAFF.

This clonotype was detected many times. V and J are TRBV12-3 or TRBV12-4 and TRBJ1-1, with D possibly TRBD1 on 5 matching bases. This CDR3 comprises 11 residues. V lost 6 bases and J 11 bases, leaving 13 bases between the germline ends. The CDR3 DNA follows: TGTGCCAGCAGAATTCAAAGGGACGCTTTCTTT. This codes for CASRIQRDAFF.

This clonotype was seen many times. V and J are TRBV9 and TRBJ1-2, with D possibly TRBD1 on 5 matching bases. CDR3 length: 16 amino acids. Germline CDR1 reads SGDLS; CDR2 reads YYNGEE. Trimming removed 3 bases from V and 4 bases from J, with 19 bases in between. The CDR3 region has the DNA TGTGCCAGCAGCGCAGGCCCCGTTCAGGGAATCTATGGCTACACCTTC. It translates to CASSAGPVQGIYGYTF. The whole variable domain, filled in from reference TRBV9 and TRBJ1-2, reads DSGVTQTPKHLITATGQRVTLRCSPRSGDLSVYWYQQSLDQGLQFLIQYYNGEERAKGNILERFSAQQFPDLHSELNLSSLELGDSALYFCASSAGPVQGIYGYTFGSGTRLTVV.

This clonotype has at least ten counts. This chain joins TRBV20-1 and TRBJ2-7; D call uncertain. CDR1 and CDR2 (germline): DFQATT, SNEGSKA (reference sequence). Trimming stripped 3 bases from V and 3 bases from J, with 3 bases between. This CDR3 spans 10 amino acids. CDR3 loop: CSASGYEQYF. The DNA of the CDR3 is TGCAGTGCTAGTGGCTACGAGCAGTACTTC.

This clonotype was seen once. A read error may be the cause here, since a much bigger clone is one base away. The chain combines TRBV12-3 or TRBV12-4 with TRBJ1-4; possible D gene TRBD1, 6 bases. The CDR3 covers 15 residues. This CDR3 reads CASSFGQPLEEKLSF. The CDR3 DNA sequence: TGTGCCAGCAGTTTTGGACAGCCATTAGAGGAAAAACTGTCTTTT.

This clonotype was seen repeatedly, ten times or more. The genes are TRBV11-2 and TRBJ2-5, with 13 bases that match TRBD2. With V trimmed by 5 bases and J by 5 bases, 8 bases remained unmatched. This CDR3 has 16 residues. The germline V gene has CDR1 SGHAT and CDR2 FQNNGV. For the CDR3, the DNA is TGTGCCAGCAGCCGAGGACTAGCGGGAGTATTTGAGACCCAGTACTTC. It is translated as CASSRGLAGVFETQYF. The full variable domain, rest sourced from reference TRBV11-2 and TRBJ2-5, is EAGVAQSPRYKIIEKRQSVAFWCNPISGHATLYWYQQILGQGPKLLIQFQNNGVVDDSQLPKDRFSAERLKGVDSTLKIQPAKLEDSAVYLCASSRGLAGVFETQYFGPGTRLLVL.

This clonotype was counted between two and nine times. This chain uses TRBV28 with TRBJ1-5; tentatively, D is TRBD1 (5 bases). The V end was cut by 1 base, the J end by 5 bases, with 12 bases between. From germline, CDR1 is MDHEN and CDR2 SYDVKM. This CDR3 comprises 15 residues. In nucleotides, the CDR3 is TGTGCCAGCAGTTTATCGCCATGGGGGGATCAGCCCCAGCATTTT. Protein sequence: CASSLSPWGDQPQHF.